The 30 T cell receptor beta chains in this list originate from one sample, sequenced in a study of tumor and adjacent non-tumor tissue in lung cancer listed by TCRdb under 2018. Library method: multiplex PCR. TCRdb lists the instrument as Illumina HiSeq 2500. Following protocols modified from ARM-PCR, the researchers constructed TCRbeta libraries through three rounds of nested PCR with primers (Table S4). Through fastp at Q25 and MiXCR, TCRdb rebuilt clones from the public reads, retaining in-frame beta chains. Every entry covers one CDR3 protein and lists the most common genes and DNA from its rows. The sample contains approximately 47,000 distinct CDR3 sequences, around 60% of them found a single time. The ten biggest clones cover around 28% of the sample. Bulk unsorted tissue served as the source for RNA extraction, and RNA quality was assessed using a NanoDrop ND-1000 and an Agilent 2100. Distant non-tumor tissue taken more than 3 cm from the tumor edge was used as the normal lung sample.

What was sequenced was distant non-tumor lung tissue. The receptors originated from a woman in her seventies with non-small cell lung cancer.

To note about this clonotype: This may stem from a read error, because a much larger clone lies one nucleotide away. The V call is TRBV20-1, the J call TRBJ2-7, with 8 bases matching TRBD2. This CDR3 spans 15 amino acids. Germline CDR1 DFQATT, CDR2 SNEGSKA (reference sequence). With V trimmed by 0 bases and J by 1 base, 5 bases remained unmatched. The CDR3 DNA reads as TGCAGTGCTAGAGATAGCGGGGTCATATCCTACGAGCAGTACTTC. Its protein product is CSARDSGVISYEQYF.

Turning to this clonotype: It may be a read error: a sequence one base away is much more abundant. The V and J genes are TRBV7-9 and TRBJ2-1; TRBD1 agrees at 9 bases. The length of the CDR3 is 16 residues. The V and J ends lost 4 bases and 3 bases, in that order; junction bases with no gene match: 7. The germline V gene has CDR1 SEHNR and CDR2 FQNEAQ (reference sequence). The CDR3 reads CASSSLGTGRYNEQFF. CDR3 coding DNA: TGTGCCAGCAGCTCATTGGGGACAGGGCGCTACAATGAGCAGTTCTTC.

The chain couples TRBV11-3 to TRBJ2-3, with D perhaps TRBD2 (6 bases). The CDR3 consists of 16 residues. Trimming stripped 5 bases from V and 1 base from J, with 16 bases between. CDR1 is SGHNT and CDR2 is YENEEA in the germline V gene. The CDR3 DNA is TGTGCCAGCAGCCCCCGCCAGAGGGAGGGCACAGATACGCAGTATTTT. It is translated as CASSPRQREGTDTQYF.

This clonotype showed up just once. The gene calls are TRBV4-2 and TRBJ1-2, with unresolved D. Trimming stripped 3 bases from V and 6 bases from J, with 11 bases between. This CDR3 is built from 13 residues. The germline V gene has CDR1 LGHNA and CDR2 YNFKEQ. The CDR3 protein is CASSHMASDGYTF. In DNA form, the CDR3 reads TGTGCCAGCAGCCATATGGCGTCCGATGGCTACACCTTC.

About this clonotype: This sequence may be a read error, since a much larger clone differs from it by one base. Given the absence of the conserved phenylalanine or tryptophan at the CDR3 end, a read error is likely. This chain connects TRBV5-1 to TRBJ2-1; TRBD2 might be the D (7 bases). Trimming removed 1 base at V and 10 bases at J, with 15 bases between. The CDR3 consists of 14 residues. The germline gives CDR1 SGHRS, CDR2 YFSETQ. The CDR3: CASSLRGAELEQFL. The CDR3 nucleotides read TGCGCCAGCAGCTTGCGGGGGGCGGAATTAGAGCAGTTCTTG.

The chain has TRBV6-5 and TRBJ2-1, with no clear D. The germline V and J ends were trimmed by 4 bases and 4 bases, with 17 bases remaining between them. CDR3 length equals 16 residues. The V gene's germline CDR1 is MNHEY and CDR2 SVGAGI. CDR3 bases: TGTGCCAGCAGTTCCATGACACCGAATCTGTACAATGAGCAGTTCTTC. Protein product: CASSSMTPNLYNEQFF.

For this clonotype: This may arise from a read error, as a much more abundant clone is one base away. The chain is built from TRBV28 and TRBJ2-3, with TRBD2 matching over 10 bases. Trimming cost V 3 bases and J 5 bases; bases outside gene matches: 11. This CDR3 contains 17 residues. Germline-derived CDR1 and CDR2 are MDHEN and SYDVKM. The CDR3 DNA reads TGTGCCAGCAGTTTGTACGGGACTAGCGTTATGAGAGATACGCAGTATTTT. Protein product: CASSLYGTSVMRDTQYF. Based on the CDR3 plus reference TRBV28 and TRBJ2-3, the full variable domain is DVKVTQSSRYLVKRTGEKVFLECVQDMDHENMFWYRQDPGLGLRLIYFSYDVKMKEKGDIPEGYSVSREKKERFSLILESASTNQTSMYLCASSLYGTSVMRDTQYFGPGTRLTVL.

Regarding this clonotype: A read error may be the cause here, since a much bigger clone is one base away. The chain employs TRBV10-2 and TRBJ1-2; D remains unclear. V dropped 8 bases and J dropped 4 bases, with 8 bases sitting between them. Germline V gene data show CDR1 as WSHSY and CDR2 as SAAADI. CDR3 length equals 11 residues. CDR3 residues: CASGPSYGYTF. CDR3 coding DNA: TGCGCCAGCGGTCCTTCCTATGGCTACACCTTC.

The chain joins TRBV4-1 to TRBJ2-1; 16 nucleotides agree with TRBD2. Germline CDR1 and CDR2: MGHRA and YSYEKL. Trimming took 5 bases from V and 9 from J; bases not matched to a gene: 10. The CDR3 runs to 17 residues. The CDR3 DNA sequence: TGCGCCAGCAGCTCCGGGACTAGCGGGAGGGAAGGCGGTGAGCAGTTCTTC. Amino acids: CASSSGTSGREGGEQFF.

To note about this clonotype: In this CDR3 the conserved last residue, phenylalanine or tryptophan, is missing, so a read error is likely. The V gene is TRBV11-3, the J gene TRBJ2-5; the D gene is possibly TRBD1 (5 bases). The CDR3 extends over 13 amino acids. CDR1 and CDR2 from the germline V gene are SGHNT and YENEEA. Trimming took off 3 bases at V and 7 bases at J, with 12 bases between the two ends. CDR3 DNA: TGTGCCAGCAGCTTCGACAACCAGGGGACCCAGTACTCC. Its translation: CASSFDNQGTQYS.

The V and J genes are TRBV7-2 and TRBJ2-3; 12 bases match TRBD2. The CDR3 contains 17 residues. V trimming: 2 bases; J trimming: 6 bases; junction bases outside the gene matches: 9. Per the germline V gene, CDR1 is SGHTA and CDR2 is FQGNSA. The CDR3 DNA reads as TGTGCCAGCAGCTTACCTAGCGGGAGGGTGGGGGCGGATACGCAGTATTTT. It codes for CASSLPSGRVGADTQYF.

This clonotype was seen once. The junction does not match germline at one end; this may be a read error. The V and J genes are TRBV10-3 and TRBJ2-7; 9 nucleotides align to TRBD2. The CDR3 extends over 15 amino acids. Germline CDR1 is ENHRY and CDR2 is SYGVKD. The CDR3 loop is CAISEETSGSYEQYF. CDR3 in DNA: TGTGCCATCAGTGAGGAGACTAGCGGTTCCTACGAACAGTATTTC.

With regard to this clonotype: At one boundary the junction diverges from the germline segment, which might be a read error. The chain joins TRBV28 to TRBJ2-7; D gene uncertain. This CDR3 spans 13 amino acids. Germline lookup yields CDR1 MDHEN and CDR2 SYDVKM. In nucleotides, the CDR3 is TGTGCCAGCAGATTGGGCAGTACCTACGAGCAGTATTTC. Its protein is CASRLGSTYEQYF.

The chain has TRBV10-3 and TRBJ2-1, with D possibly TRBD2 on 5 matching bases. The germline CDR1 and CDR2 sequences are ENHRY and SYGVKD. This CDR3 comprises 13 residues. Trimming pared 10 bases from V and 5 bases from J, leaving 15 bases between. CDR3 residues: CASGGPTHNEQFF. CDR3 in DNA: TGTGCCAGTGGCGGGCCTACCCACAATGAGCAGTTCTTC.

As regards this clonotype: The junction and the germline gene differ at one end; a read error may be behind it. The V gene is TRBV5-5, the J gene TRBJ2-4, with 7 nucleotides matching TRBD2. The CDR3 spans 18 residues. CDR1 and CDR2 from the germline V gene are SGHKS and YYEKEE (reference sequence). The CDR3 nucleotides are TGCGCCAGCAGCTTGTGGGGACTAACGGGAGAAGTCAAAAACATTCAGTACTTC. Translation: CASSLWGLTGEVKNIQYF.

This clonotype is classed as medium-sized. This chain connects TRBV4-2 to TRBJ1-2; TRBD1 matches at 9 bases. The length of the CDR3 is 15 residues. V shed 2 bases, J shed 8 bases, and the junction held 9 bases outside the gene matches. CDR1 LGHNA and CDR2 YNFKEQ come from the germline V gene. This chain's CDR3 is CASSQKDRGSKGYTF. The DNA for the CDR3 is TGTGCCAGCAGCCAAAAGGACAGGGGCTCGAAAGGCTACACCTTC.

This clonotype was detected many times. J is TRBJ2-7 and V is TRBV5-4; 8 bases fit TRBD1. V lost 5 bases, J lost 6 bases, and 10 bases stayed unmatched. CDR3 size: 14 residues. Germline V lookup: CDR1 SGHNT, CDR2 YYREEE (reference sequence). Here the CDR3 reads CASSSRGHQGEQYF. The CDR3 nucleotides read TGTGCCAGCAGTTCCAGGGGGCATCAAGGCGAGCAGTACTTC.

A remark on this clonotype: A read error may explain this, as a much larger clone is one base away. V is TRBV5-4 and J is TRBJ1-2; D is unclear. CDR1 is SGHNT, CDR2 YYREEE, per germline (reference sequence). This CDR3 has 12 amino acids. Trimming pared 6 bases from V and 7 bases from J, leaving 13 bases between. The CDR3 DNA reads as TGTGCCAGCAACTTTGGAGGGTTTGGCTACACCTTC. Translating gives CASNFGGFGYTF. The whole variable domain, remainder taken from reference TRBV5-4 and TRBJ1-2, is ETGVTQSPTHLIKTRGQQVTLRCSSQSGHNTVSWYQQALGQGPQFIFQYYREEENGRGNFPPRFSGLQFPNYSSELNVNALELDDSALYLCASNFGGFGYTFGSGTRLTVV.

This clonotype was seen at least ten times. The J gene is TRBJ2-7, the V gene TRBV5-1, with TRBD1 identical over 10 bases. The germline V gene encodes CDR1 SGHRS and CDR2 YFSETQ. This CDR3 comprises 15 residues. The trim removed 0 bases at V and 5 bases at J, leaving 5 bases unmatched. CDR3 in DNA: TGCGCCAGCAGCTTGGTTGGGGGACAGGGGAACGAGCAGTACTTC. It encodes CASSLVGGQGNEQYF.

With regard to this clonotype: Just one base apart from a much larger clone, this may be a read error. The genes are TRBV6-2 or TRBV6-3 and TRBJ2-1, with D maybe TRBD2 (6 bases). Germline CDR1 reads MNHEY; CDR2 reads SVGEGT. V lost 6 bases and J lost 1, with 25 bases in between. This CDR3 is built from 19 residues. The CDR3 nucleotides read TGTGCCAGCAGCTCTGGAGGGGTCGGATGGGGGGAATCCTACAATGAGCAGTTCTTC. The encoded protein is CASSSGGVGWGESYNEQFF.

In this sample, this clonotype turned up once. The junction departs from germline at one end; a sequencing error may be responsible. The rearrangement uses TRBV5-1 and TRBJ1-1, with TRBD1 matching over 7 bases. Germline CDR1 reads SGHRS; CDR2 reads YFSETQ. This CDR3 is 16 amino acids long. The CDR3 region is CASGLSTGQTNTEAFF. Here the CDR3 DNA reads TGTGCCAGCGGCTTGAGCACGGGACAGACTAACACTGAAGCTTTCTTT.

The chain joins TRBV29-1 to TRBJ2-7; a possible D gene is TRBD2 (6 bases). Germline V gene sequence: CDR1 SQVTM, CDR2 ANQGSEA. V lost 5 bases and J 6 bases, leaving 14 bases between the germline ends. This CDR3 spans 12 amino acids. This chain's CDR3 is CSVREGDCEQYF. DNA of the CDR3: TGCAGCGTTAGGGAAGGGGACTGCGAGCAGTACTTC.

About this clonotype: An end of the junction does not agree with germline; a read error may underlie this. The CDR3 loop reads CAISVAGVAGELFF. CDR3 nucleotide sequence: TGCGCCATTAGCGTAGCGGGAGTCGCCGGGGAGCTGTTCTTT. The chain has TRBV10-1 and TRBJ2-2; TRBD2 aligns across 9 bases. Germline CDR1 and CDR2: WNHNN and SYGVQD (reference sequence). The CDR3 is 14 residues long.

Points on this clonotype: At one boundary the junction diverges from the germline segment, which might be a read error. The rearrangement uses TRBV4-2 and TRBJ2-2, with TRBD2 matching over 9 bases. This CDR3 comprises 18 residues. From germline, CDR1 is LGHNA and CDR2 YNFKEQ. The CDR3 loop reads CASSQELAGAEDTGELFF. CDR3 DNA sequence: TGTGCCAGTAGCCAAGAGTTAGCGGGAGCCGAGGACACCGGGGAGCTGTTTTTT.

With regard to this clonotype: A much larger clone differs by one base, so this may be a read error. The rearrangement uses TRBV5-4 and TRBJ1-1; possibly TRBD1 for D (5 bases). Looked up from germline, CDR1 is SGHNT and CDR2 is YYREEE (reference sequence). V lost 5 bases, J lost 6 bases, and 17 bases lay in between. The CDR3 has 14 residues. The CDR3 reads CASRDARGGAEAFF. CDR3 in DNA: TGTGCCAGCAGGGACGCACGGGGGGGGGCTGAAGCTTTCTTT.

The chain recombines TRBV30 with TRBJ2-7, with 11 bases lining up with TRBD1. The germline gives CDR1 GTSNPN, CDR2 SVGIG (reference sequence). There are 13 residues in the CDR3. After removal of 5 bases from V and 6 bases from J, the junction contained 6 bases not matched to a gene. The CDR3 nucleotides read TGTGCCTGGGAGTGGACAGGGGGCGGCGAGCAGTACTTC. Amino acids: CAWEWTGGGEQYF.

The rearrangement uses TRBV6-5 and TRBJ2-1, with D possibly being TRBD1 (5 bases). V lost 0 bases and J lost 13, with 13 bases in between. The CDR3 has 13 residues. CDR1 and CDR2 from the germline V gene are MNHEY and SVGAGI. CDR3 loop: CASSYSDTGEQFF. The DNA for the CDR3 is TGTGCCAGCAGTTACTCGGACACCGGCGAACAGTTCTTC.

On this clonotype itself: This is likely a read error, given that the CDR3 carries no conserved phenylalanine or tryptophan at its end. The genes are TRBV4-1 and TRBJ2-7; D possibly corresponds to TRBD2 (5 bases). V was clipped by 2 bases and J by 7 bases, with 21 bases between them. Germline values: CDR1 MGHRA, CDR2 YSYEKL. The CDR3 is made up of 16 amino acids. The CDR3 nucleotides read TGCGCCAGCAGCCAACCCGGGGTGGTAAGGACCGAGGAGCAGTACTTA. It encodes CASSQPGVVRTEEQYL.

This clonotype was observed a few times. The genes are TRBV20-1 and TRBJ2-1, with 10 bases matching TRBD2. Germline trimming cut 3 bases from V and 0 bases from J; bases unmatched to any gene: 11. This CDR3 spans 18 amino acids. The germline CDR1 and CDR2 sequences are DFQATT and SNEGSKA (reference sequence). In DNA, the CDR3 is TGCAGTGCTAGTGCTAGCGGGAGCTTCGACAGCTCCTACAATGAGCAGTTCTTC. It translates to CSASASGSFDSSYNEQFF.

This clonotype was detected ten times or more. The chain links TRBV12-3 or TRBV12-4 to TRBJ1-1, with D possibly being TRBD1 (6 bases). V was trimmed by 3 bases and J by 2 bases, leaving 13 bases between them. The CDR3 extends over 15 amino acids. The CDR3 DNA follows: TGTGCCAGCAGTTTTGACCGGACAGACAACACTGAAGCTTTCTTT. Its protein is CASSFDRTDNTEAFF.